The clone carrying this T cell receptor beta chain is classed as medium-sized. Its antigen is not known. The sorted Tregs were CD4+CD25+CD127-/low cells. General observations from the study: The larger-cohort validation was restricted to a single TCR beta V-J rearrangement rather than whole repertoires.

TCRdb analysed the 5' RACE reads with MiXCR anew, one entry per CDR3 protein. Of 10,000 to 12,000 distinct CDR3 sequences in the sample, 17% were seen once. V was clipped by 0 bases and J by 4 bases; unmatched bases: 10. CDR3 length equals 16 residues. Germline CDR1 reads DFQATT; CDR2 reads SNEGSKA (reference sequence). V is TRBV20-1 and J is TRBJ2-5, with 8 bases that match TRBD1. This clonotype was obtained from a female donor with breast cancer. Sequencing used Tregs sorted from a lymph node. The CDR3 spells CSARDPSDRAGETQYF. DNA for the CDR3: TGCAGTGCTAGAGATCCCTCGGACAGGGCAGGAGAGACCCAGTACTTC.